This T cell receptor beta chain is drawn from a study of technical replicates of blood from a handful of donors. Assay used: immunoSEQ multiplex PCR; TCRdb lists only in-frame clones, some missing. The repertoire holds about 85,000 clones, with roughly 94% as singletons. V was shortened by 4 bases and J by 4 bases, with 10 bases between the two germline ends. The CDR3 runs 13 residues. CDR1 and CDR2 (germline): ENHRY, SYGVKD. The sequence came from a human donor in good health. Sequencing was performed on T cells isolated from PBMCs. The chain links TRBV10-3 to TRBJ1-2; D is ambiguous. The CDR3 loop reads CAISGTELYGYTF. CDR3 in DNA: TGTGCCATCAGTGGAACAGAACTCTATGGCTACACCTTC.